This record covers a single T cell receptor (beta chain). What it binds is not known. The germline V gene has CDR1 SGHNT and CDR2 YYREEE (reference sequence). Trimming took off 0 bases at V and 6 bases at J, with 12 bases between the two ends. This CDR3 spans 15 amino acids. This record comes from a study of beta chain features in type 1 diabetes. Study findings and constraints: When Type 1 diabetes patients were examined, their TCRB CDR3s proved moderately but significantly shorter in all four CD4+ subsets.

Sequencing targeted expressed TCRB transcripts, as all isolated RNA had been reverse transcribed. Using immunoSEQ multiplex PCR, the repertoire was profiled, and TCRdb retains in-frame clones only, with some absent. Of roughly 300,000 clones in the sample, about 13% are singletons; the top ten hold about 0.016%. The receptor comes from a man younger than 45 with type 1 diabetes. The sample taken for sequencing was naive CD4+ T cells from blood. V gene TRBV5-4 combines with J gene TRBJ1-4, with D possibly TRBD1 on 6 matching bases. The DNA of the CDR3 is TGTGCCAGCAGCTTGGCCCAGGGGTTGGATGAAAAACTGTTTTTT. Protein product: CASSLAQGLDEKLFF.